This T cell receptor (beta chain) is drawn from a study of blood T cell repertoires in COVID-19. CDR1 and CDR2 from the germline V gene are GTSNPN and SVGIG (reference sequence). The CDR3 totals 12 residues. The data were produced by immunoSEQ multiplex PCR, yet TCRdb's version contains in-frame clones alone and is incomplete. The sample consists of roughly 100,000 clones, roughly 87% of them appearing once. This clone was seen a handful of times. The sample taken for sequencing was peripheral blood. This rearrangement joins TRBV30 to TRBJ1-3; possible D gene TRBD1, 5 bases. This receptor was taken from a human donor in a cohort sampled during active COVID-19. For the CDR3, the DNA is TGTGCGACGACAGTAGGTGGAAACACCATATATTTT. This translates into CATTVGGNTIYF.